The clone carrying this T cell receptor beta chain was observed once. The CDR3 consists of 14 residues. Germline CDR1 reads LNHDA; CDR2 reads SQIVND (reference sequence). The V gene lost 3 bases and the J gene lost 2 bases, with 10 bases spanning the gap. This sample was taken from a study of OX40 agonist ivuxolimab in advanced cancers. The data were produced by immunoSEQ multiplex PCR, yet TCRdb's version contains in-frame clones alone and is incomplete. The repertoire has 20,000 to 30,000 clones, 60% to 85% of them found once; the top ten carry about 13%. The sample was CD4+ or CD8+ T cells sorted from blood, taken in a trial of the OX40 agonist ivuxolimab. V and J are TRBV19 and TRBJ2-5; D may be TRBD1 (6 bases). The TCR comes from an adult with an advanced solid tumor such as melanoma, head and neck, liver or kidney cancer. The CDR3 DNA follows: TGTGCCAGTAGTATCCAGGGGTTTCAAGAGACCCAGTACTTC. Its translation is CASSIQGFQETQYF.